This T cell receptor beta chain was sequenced in a study of human T cells and chemical hapten exposure. Study-level background: The study patch tested 0.01% DPC on the upper back and read results at 6 days. Per-sample TCR yields varied mainly from small pooled library volume differences.

As for time point: patch test 3, about 24 weeks after DPC sensitization. Noted treatment: therapeutic diphenylcyclopropenone sensitization with weekly scalp DPC. Patches went on only after blood had been drawn each time. For the library, individual cDNA molecules each received unique molecular identifiers. TCRdb re-called the RACE reads with MiXCR, one entry per CDR3 protein. The sample carries 97,000 or so distinct CDR3 sequences, 25% to 30% recorded once. Germline V lookup: CDR1 MDHEN, CDR2 SYDVKM. V was cut by 8 bases and J by 3 bases, with 19 bases left in between. This CDR3 has 15 amino acids. This sample comprised whole blood, obtained in connection with sensitization to the hapten diphenylcyclopropenone (DPC). The V and J genes are TRBV28 and TRBJ1-1; possibly TRBD1 for D (5 bases). This clonotype was obtained from a man aged 40-50 years with alopecia areata. Some clones in this sample may be carry-over from other donors' samples. The DNA for the CDR3 is TGTGCCAGCCCTAATCGGGCAGGGAGGTACACTGAAGCTTTCTTT. Residues: CASPNRAGRYTEAFF. Supplemented by reference TRBV28 and TRBJ1-1, the full variable domain reads DVKVTQSSRYLVKRTGEKVFLECVQDMDHENMFWYRQDPGLGLRLIYFSYDVKMKEKGDIPEGYSVSREKKERFSLILESASTNQTSMYLCASPNRAGRYTEAFFGQGTRLTVV.